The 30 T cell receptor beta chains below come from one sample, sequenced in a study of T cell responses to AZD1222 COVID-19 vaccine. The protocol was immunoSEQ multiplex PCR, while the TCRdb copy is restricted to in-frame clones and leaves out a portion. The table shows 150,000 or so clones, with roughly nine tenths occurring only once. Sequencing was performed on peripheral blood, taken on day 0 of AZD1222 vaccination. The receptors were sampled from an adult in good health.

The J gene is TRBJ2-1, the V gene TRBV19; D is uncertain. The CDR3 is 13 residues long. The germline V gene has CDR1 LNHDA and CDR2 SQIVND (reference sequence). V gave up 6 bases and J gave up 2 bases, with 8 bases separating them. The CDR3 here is CASRPRAYNEQFF. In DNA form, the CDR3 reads TGTGCCAGTAGGCCTCGGGCCTACAATGAGCAGTTCTTC.

DNA for the CDR3: TGTGCCAGCAGCCAGGCCGGTGGAACTGAAGCTTTCTTT. Translated: CASSQAGGTEAFF. This chain connects TRBV3-1 (or the pseudogene TRBV3-2) to TRBJ1-1, with unresolved D. CDR1 is LGHDT, CDR2 YNNKEL, per germline (reference sequence). V was clipped by 3 bases and J by 5 bases, with 10 bases between them. The CDR3 covers 13 residues.

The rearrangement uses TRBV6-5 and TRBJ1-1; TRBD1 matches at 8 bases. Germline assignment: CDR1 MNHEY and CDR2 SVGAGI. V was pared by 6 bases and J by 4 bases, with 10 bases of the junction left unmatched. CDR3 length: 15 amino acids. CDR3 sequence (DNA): TGTGCCAGCAGACCTCGACAGGGGTCTTCCACTGAAGCTTTCTTT. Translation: CASRPRQGSSTEAFF.

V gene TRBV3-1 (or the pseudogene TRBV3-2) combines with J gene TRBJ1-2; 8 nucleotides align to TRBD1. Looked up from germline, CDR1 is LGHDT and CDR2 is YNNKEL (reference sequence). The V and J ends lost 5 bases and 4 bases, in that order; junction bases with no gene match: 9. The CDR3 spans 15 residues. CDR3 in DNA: TGTGCCAGCAGCGGCCCGGGACAGGCTTCCTATGGCTACACCTTC. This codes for CASSGPGQASYGYTF.

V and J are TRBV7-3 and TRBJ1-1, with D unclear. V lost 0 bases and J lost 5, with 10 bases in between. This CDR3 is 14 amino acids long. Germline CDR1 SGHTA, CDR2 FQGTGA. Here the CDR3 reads CASSLTRDRTEAFF. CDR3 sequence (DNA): TGTGCCAGCAGCTTAACGAGGGATAGAACTGAAGCTTTCTTT.

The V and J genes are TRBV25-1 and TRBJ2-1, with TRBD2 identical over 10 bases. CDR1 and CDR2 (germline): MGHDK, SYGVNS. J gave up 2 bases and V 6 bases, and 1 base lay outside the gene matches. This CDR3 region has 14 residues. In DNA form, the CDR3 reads TGTGCCAGCAGACTAGCGGGAACCTACAATGAGCAGTTCTTC. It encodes CASRLAGTYNEQFF. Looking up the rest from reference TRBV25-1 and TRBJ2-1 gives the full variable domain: EADIYQTPRYLVIGTGKKITLECSQTMGHDKMYWYQQDPGMELHLIHYSYGVNSTEKGDLSSESTVSRIRTEHFPLTLESARPSHTSQYLCASRLAGTYNEQFFGPGTRLTVL.

This chain's CDR3 is CASRRGQGTYGYTF. In DNA, the CDR3 is TGTGCCAGCAGGAGGGGACAGGGAACCTATGGCTACACCTTC. The V call is TRBV6-6, the J call TRBJ1-2; 9 bases match TRBD1. Germline CDR1 MNHNY, CDR2 SVGAGI (reference sequence). There are 14 residues in the CDR3. With 6 bases clipped from V and 4 bases from J, the junction kept 6 bases outside the gene matches.

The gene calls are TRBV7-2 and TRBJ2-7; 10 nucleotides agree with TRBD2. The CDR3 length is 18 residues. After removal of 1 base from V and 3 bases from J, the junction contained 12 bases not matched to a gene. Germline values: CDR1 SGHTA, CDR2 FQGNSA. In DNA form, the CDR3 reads TGTGCCAGCAGCTTAGGACTAGCGGGCACCCCCTTCCTCTACGAGCAGTACTTC. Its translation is CASSLGLAGTPFLYEQYF.

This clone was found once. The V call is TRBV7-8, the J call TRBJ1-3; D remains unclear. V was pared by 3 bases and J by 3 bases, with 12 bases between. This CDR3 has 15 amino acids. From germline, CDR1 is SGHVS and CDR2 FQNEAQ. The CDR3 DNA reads TGTGCCAGCAGCTTTGAGTTGGGAAATGGAAACACCATATATTTT. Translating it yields CASSFELGNGNTIYF.

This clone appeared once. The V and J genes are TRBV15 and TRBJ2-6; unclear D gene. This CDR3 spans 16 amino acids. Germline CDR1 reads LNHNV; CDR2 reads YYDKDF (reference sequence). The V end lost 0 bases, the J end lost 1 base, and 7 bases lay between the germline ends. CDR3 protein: CATSRDLGSGANVLTF. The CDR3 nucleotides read TGTGCCACCAGCAGAGATTTGGGGTCTGGGGCCAACGTCCTGACTTTC.

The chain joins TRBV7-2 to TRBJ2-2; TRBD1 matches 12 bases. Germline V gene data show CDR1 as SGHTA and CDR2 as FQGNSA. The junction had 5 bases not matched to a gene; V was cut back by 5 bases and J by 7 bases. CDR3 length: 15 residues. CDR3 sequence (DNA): TGTGCCAGCAGCCGGGACAGGGGGCGCAACGGGGAGCTGTTTTTT. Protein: CASSRDRGRNGELFF.

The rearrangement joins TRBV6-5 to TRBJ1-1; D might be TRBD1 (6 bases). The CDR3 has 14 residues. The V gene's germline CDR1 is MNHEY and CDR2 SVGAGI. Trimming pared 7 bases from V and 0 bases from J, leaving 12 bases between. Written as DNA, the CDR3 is TGTGCCAGCAACTACAGGGCCATGAACACTGAAGCTTTCTTT. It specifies CASNYRAMNTEAFF.

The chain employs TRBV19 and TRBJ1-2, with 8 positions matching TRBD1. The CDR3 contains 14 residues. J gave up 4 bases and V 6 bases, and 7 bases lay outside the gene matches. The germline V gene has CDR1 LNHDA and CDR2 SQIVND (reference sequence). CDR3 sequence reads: CASSPGQATYGYTF. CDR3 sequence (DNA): TGTGCCAGTAGCCCGGGACAGGCGACCTATGGCTACACCTTC.

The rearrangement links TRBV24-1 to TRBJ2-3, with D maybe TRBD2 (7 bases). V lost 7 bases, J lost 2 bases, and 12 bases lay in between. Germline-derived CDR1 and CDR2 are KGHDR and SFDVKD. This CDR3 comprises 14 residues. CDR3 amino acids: CATRRGGPTDTQYF. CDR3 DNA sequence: TGTGCCACCAGGAGGGGGGGGCCCACAGATACGCAGTATTTT.

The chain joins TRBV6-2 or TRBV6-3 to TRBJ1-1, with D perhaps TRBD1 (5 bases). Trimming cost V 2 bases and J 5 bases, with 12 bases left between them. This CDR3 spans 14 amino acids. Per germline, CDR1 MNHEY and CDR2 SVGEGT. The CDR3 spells CASSYEQGRTEAFF. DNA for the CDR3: TGTGCCAGCAGTTACGAGCAGGGTAGGACTGAAGCTTTCTTT.

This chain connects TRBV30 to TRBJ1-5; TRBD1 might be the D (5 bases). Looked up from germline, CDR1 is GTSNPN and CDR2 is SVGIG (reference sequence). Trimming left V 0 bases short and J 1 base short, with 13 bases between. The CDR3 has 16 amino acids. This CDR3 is CAWSVPGAGSNQPQHF. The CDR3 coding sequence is TGTGCCTGGAGTGTACCCGGGGCGGGGAGCAATCAGCCCCAGCATTTT.

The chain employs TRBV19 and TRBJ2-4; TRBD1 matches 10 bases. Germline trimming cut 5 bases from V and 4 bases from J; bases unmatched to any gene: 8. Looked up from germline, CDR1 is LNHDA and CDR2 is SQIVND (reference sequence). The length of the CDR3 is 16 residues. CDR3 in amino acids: CASSHRDRGNKNIQYF. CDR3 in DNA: TGTGCCAGTAGTCATCGGGACAGGGGAAATAAAAACATTCAGTACTTC.

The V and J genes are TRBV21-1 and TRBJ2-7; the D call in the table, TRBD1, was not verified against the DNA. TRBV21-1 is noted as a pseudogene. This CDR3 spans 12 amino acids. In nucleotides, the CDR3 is TGTGCCAGTACGGGACAGACCTACGAGCAGTACTTC. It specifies CASTGQTYEQYF.

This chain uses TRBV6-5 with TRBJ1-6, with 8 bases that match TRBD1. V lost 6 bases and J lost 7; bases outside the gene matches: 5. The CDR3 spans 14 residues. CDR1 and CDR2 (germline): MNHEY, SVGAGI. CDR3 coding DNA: TGTGCCAGCAGGCGACAGGGGATGAATTCACCCCTCCACTTT. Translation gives CASRRQGMNSPLHF.

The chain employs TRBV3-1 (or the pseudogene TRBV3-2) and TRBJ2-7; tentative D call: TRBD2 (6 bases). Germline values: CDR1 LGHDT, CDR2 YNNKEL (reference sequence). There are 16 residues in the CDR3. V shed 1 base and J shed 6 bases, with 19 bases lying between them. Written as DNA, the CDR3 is TGTGCCAGCAGCCAAGTGGGGGGTGGTAGCCCATCCGAGCAGTACTTC. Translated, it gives CASSQVGGGSPSEQYF.

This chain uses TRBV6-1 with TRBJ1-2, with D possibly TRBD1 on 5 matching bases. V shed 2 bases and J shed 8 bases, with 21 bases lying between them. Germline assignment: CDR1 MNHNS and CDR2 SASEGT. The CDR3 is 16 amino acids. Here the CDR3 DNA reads TGTGCCAGCAGTGAACCCATAGGGGTCCGACTTGTAGGCTACACCTTC. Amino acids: CASSEPIGVRLVGYTF.

The CDR3 reads CASSPHRGEWLLLHF. The DNA for the CDR3 is TGTGCCAGCAGCCCACACAGGGGCGAGTGGTTGCTCCTCCACTTT. This chain uses TRBV5-6 with TRBJ1-6; 7 bases are a match to TRBD1. Germline V gives CDR1 SGHDT, CDR2 YYEEEE. V lost 4 bases, J lost 15 bases, and 16 bases stayed unmatched. CDR3 length: 15 amino acids.

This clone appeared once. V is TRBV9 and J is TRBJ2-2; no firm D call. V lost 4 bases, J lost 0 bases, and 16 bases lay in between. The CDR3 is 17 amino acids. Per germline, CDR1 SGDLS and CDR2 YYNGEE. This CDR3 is CASSPPPATPNTGELFF. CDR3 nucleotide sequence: TGTGCCAGCAGCCCCCCACCCGCGACCCCGAACACCGGGGAGCTGTTTTTT.

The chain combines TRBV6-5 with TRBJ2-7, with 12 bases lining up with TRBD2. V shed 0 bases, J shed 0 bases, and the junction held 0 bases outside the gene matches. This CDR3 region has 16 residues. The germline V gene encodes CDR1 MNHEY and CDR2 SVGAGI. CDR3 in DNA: TGTGCCAGCAGTTACTCGACTAGCGGGAGCTCCTACGAGCAGTACTTC. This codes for CASSYSTSGSSYEQYF.

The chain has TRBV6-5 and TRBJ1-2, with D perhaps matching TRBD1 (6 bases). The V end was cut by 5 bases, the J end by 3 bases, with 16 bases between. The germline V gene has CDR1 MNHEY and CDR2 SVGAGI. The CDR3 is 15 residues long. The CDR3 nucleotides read TGTGCCAGCAGTACCCCCGGGAGGGGGGACTATGGCTACACCTTC. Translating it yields CASSTPGRGDYGYTF.

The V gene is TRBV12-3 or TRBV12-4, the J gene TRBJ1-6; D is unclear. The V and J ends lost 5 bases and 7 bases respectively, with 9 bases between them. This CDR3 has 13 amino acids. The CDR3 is CASSGRKNSPLHF. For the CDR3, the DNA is TGTGCCAGCAGTGGGCGGAAGAATTCACCCCTCCACTTT.

In nucleotides, the CDR3 is TGTGCCAGCAGTCCCGCGGGCACTGAAGCTTTCTTT. Translation gives CASSPAGTEAFF. The gene calls are TRBV3-1 (or the pseudogene TRBV3-2) and TRBJ1-1, with D hard to call. With 6 bases removed from V and 4 bases from J, the gap between germline ends came to 9 bases. The V gene's germline CDR1 is LGHDT and CDR2 YNNKEL (reference sequence). The CDR3 runs 12 residues.

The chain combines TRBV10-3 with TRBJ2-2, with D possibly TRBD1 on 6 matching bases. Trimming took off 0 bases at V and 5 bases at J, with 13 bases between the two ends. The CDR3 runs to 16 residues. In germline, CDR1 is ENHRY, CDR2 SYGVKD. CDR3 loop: CAISESTGRGTGELFF. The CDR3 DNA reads TGTGCCATCAGTGAGTCGACAGGACGGGGTACCGGGGAGCTGTTTTTT.

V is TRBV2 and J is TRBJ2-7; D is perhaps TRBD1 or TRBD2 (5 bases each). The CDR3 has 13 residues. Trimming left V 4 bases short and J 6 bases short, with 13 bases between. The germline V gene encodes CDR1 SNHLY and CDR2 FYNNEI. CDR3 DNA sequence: TGTGCCAGCAGTGGGGACCCAGGCCTCGAGCAGTACTTC. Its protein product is CASSGDPGLEQYF.

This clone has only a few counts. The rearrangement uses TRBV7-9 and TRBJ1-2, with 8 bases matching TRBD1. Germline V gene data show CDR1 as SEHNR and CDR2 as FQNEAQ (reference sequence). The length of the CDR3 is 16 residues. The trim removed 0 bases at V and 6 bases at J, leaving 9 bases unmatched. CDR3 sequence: CASSLAPGQGEDGYTF. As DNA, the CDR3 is TGTGCCAGCAGCTTAGCACCCGGACAGGGAGAGGATGGCTACACCTTC.